The 22 T cell receptor beta chains reported below all come from one sample, sequenced in a study of monozygotic twins with inflammatory bowel disease. TCRdb reprocessed the 5' RACE reads and keeps a single row for each CDR3 protein, giving no DNA. This repertoire includes some 160,000 distinct CDR3 sequences. Sequenced material: blood. These receptors all come from a human donor with ulcerative colitis or Crohn's disease, or a healthy co-twin of an affected twin (not recorded which).

The CDR3 reads CASSQGLPSGETYEQYF. The chain has TRBV3-1 and TRBJ2-7; checking the TCRdb D call of TRBD2 is not possible without DNA. The V gene's germline CDR1 is LGHDT and CDR2 YNNKEL (reference sequence). The CDR3 loop spans 17 amino acids.

The V and J genes are TRBV6-2 or TRBV6-3 and TRBJ1-1; TCRdb lists TRBD1, though no DNA is available to test this call. CDR1 MNHEY and CDR2 SVGEGT come from the germline V gene. The CDR3 sequence is 15 residues long. The CDR3 loop is CASTTHRGRNTEAFF.

The chain links TRBV4-3 to TRBJ1-1; TCRdb designates TRBD1, a call that cannot be tested without DNA. In germline, CDR1 is LGHNA, CDR2 YSLEER. The CDR3 runs 12 residues. This CDR3 is CASSNGQFEAFF.

V gene TRBV30 combines with J gene TRBJ1-4; TCRdb reports TRBD1, a call that lacks DNA to check it against. There are 13 residues in the CDR3. Per germline, CDR1 GTSNPN and CDR2 SVGIG (reference sequence). CDR3 sequence reads: CAWSSGHGEKLFF.

This chain uses TRBV9 with TRBJ2-7; TCRdb lists TRBD1, though no DNA is available to test this call. The length of the CDR3 is 18 residues. The V gene's germline CDR1 is SGDLS and CDR2 YYNGEE. The CDR3 here is CASSSGGGRGGREVEQYF. Full variable domain (rest looked up from reference TRBV9 and TRBJ2-7): DSGVTQTPKHLITATGQRVTLRCSPRSGDLSVYWYQQSLDQGLQFLIQYYNGEERAKGNILERFSAQQFPDLHSELNLSSLELGDSALYFCASSSGGGRGGREVEQYFGPGTRLTVT.

The chain combines TRBV7-9 with TRBJ2-5. Germline lookup yields CDR1 SEHNR and CDR2 FQNEAQ (reference sequence). This CDR3 has 13 amino acids. The CDR3 protein is CASSSVPHETQYF.

This chain joins TRBV5-1 and TRBJ1-3. Germline V gene lookup returns CDR1 SGHRS and CDR2 YFSETQ. CDR3 length: 13 residues. The CDR3 loop reads CASSTESGNTIYF.

The chain uses TRBV18 and TRBJ1-6; there is no DNA to check the TCRdb D call of TRBD1. CDR3 length: 15 amino acids. The V gene's germline CDR1 is KGHSH and CDR2 LQKENI. CDR3 residues: CASSPDRGHNSPLHF.

V usage is TRBV7-2 and J usage is TRBJ2-1; TCRdb gives TRBD2 as the D gene, but with no DNA this cannot be confirmed. There are 13 residues in the CDR3. CDR1 SGHTA and CDR2 FQGNSA come from the germline V gene. The CDR3: CASLGTSYNEQFF.

The chain is built from TRBV2 and TRBJ1-5; TCRdb picks TRBD1, but there is no DNA to check that call. Germline V gene data show CDR1 as SNHLY and CDR2 as FYNNEI. CDR3 length: 14 amino acids. The CDR3 spells CASSRDTSNQPQHF.

The chain links TRBV9 to TRBJ2-2. The CDR3 runs 18 residues. Germline CDR1 is SGDLS and CDR2 is YYNGEE. The chain's CDR3 is CASSVGVLGKANTGELFF. Full variable domain (rest looked up from reference TRBV9 and TRBJ2-2): DSGVTQTPKHLITATGQRVTLRCSPRSGDLSVYWYQQSLDQGLQFLIQYYNGEERAKGNILERFSAQQFPDLHSELNLSSLELGDSALYFCASSVGVLGKANTGELFFGEGSRLTVL.

V and J are TRBV7-9 and TRBJ2-3; the D call from TCRdb, TRBD2, cannot be confirmed without DNA. Germline CDR1 reads SEHNR; CDR2 reads FQNEAQ (reference sequence). This CDR3 region has 14 residues. CDR3 amino acids: CASSPPRGADTQYF. The whole variable domain, filled in from reference TRBV7-9 and TRBJ2-3, reads DTGVSQNPRHKITKRGQNVTFRCDPISEHNRLYWYRQTLGQGPEFLTYFQNEAQLEKSRLLSDRFSAERPKGSFSTLEIQRTEQGDSAMYLCASSPPRGADTQYFGPGTRLTVL.

This chain connects TRBV20-1 to TRBJ2-7; TCRdb picks TRBD1, but there is no DNA to check that call. Germline V gene lookup returns CDR1 DFQATT and CDR2 SNEGSKA (reference sequence). The CDR3 length is 12 residues. The CDR3 loop is CSLRDTGKGQYF.

This chain joins TRBV10-3 and TRBJ1-4; TCRdb designates TRBD1, a call that cannot be tested without DNA. Germline V CDR1 and CDR2: ENHRY, SYGVKD. This CDR3 comprises 14 residues. The CDR3: CAISPQASNEKLFF.

This CDR3 reads CASSFQEGRLNEQFF. This chain joins TRBV27 and TRBJ2-1; TCRdb indicates TRBD2, and absent DNA this call remains unverified. This CDR3 is 15 amino acids long. Germline V lookup: CDR1 MNHEY, CDR2 SMNVEV (reference sequence).

This chain joins TRBV29-1 and TRBJ2-7; TCRdb proposes TRBD1, but this gene call is untestable without DNA. Germline-derived CDR1 and CDR2 are SQVTM and ANQGSEA. The length of the CDR3 is 13 residues. Here the CDR3 reads CSVEGGPPYEQYF.

The V gene is TRBV7-2, the J gene TRBJ2-7; the D gene TCRdb calls, TRBD1, cannot be checked with no DNA. The CDR3 has 13 residues. Germline V gene lookup returns CDR1 SGHTA and CDR2 FQGNSA. The CDR3 sequence: CASSLNRGYEQYF. The variable domain in full, with the rest retrieved from reference TRBV7-2 and TRBJ2-7, is GAGVSQSPSNKVTEKGKDVELRCDPISGHTALYWYRQSLGQGLEFLIYFQGNSAPDKSGLPSDRFSAERTGGSVSTLTIQRTQQEDSAVYLCASSLNRGYEQYFGPGTRLTVT.

This rearrangement joins TRBV5-1 to TRBJ1-1. This CDR3 spans 14 amino acids. The germline V gene has CDR1 SGHRS and CDR2 YFSETQ. Here the CDR3 reads CASSWRAGNTEAFF. Full variable domain (outside the CDR3, taken from reference TRBV5-1 and TRBJ1-1): KAGVTQTPRYLIKTRGQQVTLSCSPISGHRSVSWYQQTPGQGLQFLFEYFSETQRNKGNFPGRFSGRQFSNSRSEMNVSTLELGDSALYLCASSWRAGNTEAFFGQGTRLTVV.

The CDR3 region is CASSPRRDMGNQPQHF. The chain uses TRBV23-1 and TRBJ1-5. TRBV23-1 counts as an open reading frame of uncertain function. The CDR3 is 16 residues long.

The V call is TRBV2, the J call TRBJ1-6; TCRdb designates TRBD1, a call that cannot be tested without DNA. The CDR3 is made up of 17 amino acids. Germline lookup yields CDR1 SNHLY and CDR2 FYNNEI. CDR3 residues: CASSLRQASSYNSPLHF.

This rearrangement joins TRBV15 to TRBJ2-1. This CDR3 is 18 amino acids long. Germline V gene data show CDR1 as LNHNV and CDR2 as YYDKDF (reference sequence). The chain's CDR3 is CATTAESVGLQDYNEQFF.

V usage is TRBV20-1 and J usage is TRBJ2-7; the D gene TCRdb calls, TRBD1, cannot be checked with no DNA. Per the germline V gene, CDR1 is DFQATT and CDR2 is SNEGSKA (reference sequence). The CDR3 covers 16 residues. The chain's CDR3 is CSARLGGAVHLYEQYF.